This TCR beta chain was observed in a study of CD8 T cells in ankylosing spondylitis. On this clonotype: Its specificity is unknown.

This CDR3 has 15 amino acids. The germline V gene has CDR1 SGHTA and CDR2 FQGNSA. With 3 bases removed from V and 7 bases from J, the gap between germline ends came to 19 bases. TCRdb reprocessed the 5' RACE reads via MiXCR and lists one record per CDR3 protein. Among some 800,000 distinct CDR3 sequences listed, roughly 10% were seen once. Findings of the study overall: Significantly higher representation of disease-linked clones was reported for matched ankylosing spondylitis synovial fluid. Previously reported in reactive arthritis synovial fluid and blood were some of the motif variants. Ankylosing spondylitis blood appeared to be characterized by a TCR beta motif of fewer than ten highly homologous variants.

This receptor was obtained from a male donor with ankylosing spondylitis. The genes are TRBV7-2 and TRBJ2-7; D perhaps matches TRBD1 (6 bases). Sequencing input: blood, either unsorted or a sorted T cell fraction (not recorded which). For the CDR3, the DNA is TGTGCCAGCAGCTTTGGCCCCGGACAGTCATATGAGCAGTACTTC. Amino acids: CASSFGPGQSYEQYF.